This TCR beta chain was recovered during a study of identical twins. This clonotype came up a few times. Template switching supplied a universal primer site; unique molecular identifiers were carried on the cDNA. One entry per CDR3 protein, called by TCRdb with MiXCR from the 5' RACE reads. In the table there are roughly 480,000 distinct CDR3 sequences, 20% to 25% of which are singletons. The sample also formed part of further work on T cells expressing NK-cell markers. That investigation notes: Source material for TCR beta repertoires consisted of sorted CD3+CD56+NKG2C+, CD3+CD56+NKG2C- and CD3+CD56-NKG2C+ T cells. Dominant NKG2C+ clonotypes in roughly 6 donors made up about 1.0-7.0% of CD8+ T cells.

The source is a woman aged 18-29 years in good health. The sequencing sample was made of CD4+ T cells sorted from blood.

DNA for the CDR3: TGTGCCAGCAAGGCAGCCGCCGGGGAGCTGTTTTTT. This gives the protein CASKAAAGELFF. The chain recombines TRBV6-5 with TRBJ2-2; D is uncertain. With 7 bases removed from V and 6 bases from J, the gap between germline ends came to 9 bases. CDR3 length equals 12 residues. Germline V lookup: CDR1 MNHEY, CDR2 SVGAGI.